The entry below describes one T cell receptor beta chain. The data are from a study of blood T cell repertoires in COVID-19. Study at large: There were acute and convalescent COVID-19 samples, and they came from the United States, Italy and Spain. PBMCs, B-cell-depleted T cells, or T cells provided the cDNA or gDNA that made up the material.

V lost 6 bases and J lost 0, with 9 bases in between. The CDR3 spans 15 residues. In the original workflow: Reference gene primer amplification gave estimated nucleated cell counts. The table came from immunoSEQ multiplex PCR; TCRdb's copy has only in-frame clones and leaves some out. The D gene and trimming were derived from the DNA, and the V and J assignments and clone size from that table. The data hold over 55,000 clones, with approximately 88% observed a single time. The V call is TRBV23-1, the J call TRBJ1-6; D is unresolved. TRBV23-1 belongs to the ORF category, with a function that is uncertain. The TCR sequence derives from a woman over 75 with acute or convalescent COVID-19. Material for sequencing was peripheral blood. This CDR3 is CASREGSSYNSPLHF. DNA of the CDR3: TGCGCCAGCAGGGAGGGTAGCTCCTATAATTCACCCCTCCACTTT.